This TCR beta chain was recorded in a study of blood T cell repertoires in COVID-19. Assay used: immunoSEQ multiplex PCR; TCRdb lists only in-frame clones, some missing. This repertoire shows around 83,000 clones, approximately 87% found once; its top ten account for about 14%. CDR1 is SGHKS and CDR2 is YYEKEE in the germline V gene (reference sequence). This CDR3 region has 13 residues. Trimming took off 3 bases at V and 5 bases at J, with 11 bases between the two ends. This clonotype was obtained from a woman between 65 and 79 years old with acute or convalescent COVID-19. The J gene is TRBJ1-1, the V gene TRBV5-5; D remains unclear. Material: peripheral blood. The DNA of the CDR3 is TGTGCCAGCAGCTCCTCGCCGGGGACTGAAGCTTTCTTT. It translates to CASSSSPGTEAFF.